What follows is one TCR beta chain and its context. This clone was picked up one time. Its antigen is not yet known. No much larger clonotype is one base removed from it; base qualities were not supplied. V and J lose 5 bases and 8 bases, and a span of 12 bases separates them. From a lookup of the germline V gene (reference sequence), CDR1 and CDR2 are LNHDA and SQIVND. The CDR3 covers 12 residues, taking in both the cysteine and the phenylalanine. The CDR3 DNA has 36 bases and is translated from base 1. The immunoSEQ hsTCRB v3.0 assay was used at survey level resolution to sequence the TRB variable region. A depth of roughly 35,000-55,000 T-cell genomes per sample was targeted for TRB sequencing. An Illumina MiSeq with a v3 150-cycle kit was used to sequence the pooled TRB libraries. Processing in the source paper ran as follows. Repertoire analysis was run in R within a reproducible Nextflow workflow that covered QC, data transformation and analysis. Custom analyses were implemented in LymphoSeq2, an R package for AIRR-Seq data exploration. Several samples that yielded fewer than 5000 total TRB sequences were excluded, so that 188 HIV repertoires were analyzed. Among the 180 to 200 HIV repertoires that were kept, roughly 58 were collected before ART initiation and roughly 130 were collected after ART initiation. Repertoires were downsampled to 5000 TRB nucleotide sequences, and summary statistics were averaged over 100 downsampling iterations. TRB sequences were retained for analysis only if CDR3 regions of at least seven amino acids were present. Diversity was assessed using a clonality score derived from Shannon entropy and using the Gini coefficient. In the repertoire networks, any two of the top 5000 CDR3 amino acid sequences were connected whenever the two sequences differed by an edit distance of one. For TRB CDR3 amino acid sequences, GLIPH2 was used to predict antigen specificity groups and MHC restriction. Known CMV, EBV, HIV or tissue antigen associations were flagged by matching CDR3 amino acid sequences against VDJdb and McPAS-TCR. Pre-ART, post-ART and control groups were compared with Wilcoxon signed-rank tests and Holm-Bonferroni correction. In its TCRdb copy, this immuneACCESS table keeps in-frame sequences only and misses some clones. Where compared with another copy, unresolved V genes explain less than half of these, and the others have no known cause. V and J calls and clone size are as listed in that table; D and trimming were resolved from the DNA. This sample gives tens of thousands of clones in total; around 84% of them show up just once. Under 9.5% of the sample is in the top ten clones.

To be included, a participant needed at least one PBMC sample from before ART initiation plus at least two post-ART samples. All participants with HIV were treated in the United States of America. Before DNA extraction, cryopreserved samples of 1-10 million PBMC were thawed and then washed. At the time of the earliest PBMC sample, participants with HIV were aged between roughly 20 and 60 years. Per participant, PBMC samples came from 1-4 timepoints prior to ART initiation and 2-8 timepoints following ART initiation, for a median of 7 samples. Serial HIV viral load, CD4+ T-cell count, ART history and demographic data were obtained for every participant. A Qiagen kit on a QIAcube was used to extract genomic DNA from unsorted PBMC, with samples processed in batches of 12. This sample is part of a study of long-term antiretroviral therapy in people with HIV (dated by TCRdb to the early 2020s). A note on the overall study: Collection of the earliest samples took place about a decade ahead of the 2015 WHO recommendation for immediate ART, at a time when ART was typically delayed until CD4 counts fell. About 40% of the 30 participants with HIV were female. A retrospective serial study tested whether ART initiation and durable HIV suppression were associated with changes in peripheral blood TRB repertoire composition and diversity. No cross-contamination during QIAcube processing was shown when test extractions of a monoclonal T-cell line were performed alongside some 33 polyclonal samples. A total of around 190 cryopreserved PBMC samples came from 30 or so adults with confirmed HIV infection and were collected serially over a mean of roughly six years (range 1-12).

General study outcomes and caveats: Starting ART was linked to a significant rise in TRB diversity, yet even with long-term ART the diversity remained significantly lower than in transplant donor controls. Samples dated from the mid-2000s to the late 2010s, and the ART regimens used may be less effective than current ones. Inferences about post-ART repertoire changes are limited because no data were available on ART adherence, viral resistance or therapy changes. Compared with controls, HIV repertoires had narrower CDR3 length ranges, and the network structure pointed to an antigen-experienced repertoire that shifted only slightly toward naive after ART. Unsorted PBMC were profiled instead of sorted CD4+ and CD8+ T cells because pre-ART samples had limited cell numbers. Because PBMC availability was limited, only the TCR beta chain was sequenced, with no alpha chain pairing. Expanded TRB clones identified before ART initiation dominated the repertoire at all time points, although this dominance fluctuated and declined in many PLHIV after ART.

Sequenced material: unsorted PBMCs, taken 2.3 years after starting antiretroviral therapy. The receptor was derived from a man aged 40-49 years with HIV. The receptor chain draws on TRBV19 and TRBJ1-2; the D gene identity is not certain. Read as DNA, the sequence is TGTGCCAGTAGTTTCGGGTATCTCGGCTACACCTTC. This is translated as CASSFGYLGYTF. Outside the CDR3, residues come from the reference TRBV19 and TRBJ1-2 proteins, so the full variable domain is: DGGITQSPKYLFRKEGQNVTLSCEQNLNHDAMYWYRQDPGQGLRLIYYSQIVNDFQKGDIAEGYSVSREKKESFPLTVTSAQKNPTAFYLCASSFGYLGYTFGSGTRLTVV.